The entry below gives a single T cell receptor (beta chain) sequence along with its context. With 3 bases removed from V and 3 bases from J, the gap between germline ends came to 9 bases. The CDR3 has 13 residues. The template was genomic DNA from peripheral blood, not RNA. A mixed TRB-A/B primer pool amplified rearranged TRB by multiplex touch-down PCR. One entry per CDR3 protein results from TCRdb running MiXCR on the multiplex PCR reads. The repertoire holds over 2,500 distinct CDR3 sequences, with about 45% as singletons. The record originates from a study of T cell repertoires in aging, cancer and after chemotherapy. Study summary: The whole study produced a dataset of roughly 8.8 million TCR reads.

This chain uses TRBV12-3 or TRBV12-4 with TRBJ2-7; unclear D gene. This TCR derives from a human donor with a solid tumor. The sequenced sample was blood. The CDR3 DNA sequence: TGTGCCAGCAGTTTGCAGGAGAGCTACGAGCAGTACTTC. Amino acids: CASSLQESYEQYF.